This T cell receptor (beta chain) is drawn from a study of T cell clusters in autoimmune cytopenias. Study details: The median distinct TRB clonotype count was about 2,400 per sample, from a median approximately 52,000 reads. Study-wide points: TRB repertoire shifts in secondary cytopenia and chronic lymphocytic leukemia mostly reflected lymphoma, not autoimmunity. A dominant lymphoma-associated repertoire apparently masked the cluster-lack signature in secondary cytopenia versus chronic lymphocytic leukemia.

This CDR3 has 16 amino acids. CDR1 and CDR2 (germline): SGHVS, FNYEAQ. TRB was amplified by touch-down multiplex PCR, primer pools A and B combined. TCRdb derives one entry per CDR3 protein from the multiplex PCR reads, leaving out DNA. The sample has roughly 6,900 distinct CDR3 sequences, and its top ten clones hold around 26%. This clonotype is classed as medium-sized (0.01 to 0.1%) by frequency. Its antigen is undetermined. Each sample's input was about 250 ng genomic DNA, about 38,000 genome equivalents. The chain links TRBV7-6 to TRBJ2-2; the D gene TCRdb calls, TRBD1, cannot be checked with no DNA. Sequencing input: peripheral blood. The TCR originated in a human donor with an autoimmune cytopenia or autoimmune hepatitis (not recorded which). The CDR3 region is CASSLAGTANTGELFF.